This T cell receptor beta chain stems from a study of regulatory T cells. Study-wide results and caveats: In CD3G-deficient patients, conventional CD4+ T cells were enriched for hydrophobic CDR3 residues at positions 6 and 7. In patients, unique TRB V-J pairs were restricted and V/J usage skewed, especially in Tregs.

Comments on this clone: Its antigen is undetermined.

The primer mix had 52 TRBV and 13 TRBJ primers. TCRdb's table, derived via immunoSEQ multiplex PCR, lists solely in-frame clones and lacks some. The data hold about 35,000 clones, with about 91% observed a single time. Germline assignment: CDR1 SEHNR and CDR2 FQNEAQ (reference sequence). V shed 4 bases and J 1 base; nucleotides not matched to a gene: 8. This CDR3 has 16 residues. A couple of CD3G-deficient patients had more severe autoimmunity; all had some. Patients, 2 to 39 years old, had expanded memory T-cell proportions. CD4+ cells were sorted into CD25-high CD127-low regulatory cells and CD25-low CD127-high conventional cells.

The clonotype comes from a person aged 18 to 35 with CD3G deficiency. The specimen was conventional CD4+ T cells sorted from blood. This chain uses TRBV7-9 with TRBJ2-3; 7 nucleotides agree with TRBD2. The CDR3 DNA follows: TGTGCCAGCAGCTCAGGACTGGGGAGGGGCACAGATACGCAGTATTTT. Translated: CASSSGLGRGTDTQYF.